This record concerns one TCR beta chain sequence. Its antigen is not identified. The entry originates in a study of radiation and T cells in renal cell carcinoma. Broader study findings: Top tumor clonotypes rose in blood 2 weeks post-radiation, then contracted.

The time point was: baseline pretreatment blood. Treatment given: 15 Gy SBRT to primary tumor, nephrectomy 4 weeks later. Blood was sampled at baseline, 2 weeks and 4 weeks after SBRT. Profiling relied on immunoSEQ multiplex PCR, and the TCRdb table lists in-frame clones only, not all of them. The sample includes about 150,000 clones, around 90% of them seen just once. This specimen consisted of blood, obtained from a patient whose treatment included radiotherapy and nephrectomy. The sequence derives from an older woman with renal cell carcinoma.

CDR3 DNA sequence: TGTGCCAGCAGTTTCGTCGGAGGTCAGCCCCAGCATTTT. Translating gives CASSFVGGQPQHF. The chain couples TRBV27 to TRBJ1-5; D remains ambiguous. This CDR3 is built from 13 residues. The V end lost 3 bases, the J end lost 6 bases, and 9 bases lay between the germline ends. Per the germline V gene, CDR1 is MNHEY and CDR2 is SMNVEV (reference sequence).